This T cell receptor (beta chain) derives from a study of blood T cell repertoires in COVID-19 (dated by TCRdb to about 2020). About the full investigation: Collaborator samples came from the United States, Italy and Spain and covered acute and convalescent phases of COVID-19. The prospective study material was composed of cDNA or gDNA derived from T cells, B-cell-depleted T cells, or PBMCs. The dataset comprised deeply sampled blood TCRbeta repertoires from subjects exposed to, actively infected with, or recovered from COVID-19. The repertoires were released in a freely available public database meant as a resource for research on the immune response to SARS-CoV-2. The samples were drawn from two sources: the first 160 participants of the ongoing ImmuneRACE study, and 950 to 1,500 subjects contributed by 6 global collaborators. Sample metadata almost always included a de-identified subject ID, COVID-19 status, age in years and sex. Where HLA class I and class II types were available, the types were taken from metadata supplied by the sample provider, not from assay-based typing. Results and caveats for the whole study, not just this receptor: The amount of clinical and demographic metadata varied by source and participant and was provided uncurated.

V loses 7 bases, J loses 6 bases, and the germline ends lie 13 bases apart. From cysteine to phenylalanine, the CDR3 is 13 amino acids long. Just the 39-base CDR3 DNA is kept, in frame starting at base 1. From a lookup of the germline V gene, CDR1 and CDR2 are SGHRS and YFSETQ. The immunoSEQ Assay, a bias-controlled multiplex PCR, was used to amplify TCRbeta CDR3 regions from genomic DNA. Per the source publication's procedure: The number of nucleated cells in each sample was estimated by amplification of reference gene primers within the assay. Sequence reads were collapsed and filtered to measure the absolute abundance of every unique TCRbeta CDR3 rearrangement. Productive Simpson clonality was computed per sample as the square root of Simpson's diversity index over productive rearrangements. Here the immuneACCESS table is served through TCRdb, limited to in-frame sequences with V and J called. Missing clones are a known gap in these copies; in checked studies unresolved V genes cover under half, and the rest lacks a known reason. D and trimming come from the DNA, and the V and J calls and clone size come from that table. The sample table shows roughly 230,000 clones, and about 80% are seen once. Around 7% of the sample belongs to the ten largest clones.

Whole blood was collected in K2EDTA tubes by collaborating institutions according to the institutions' own protocols. For TCRbeta analysis, collaborator samples were shipped as frozen whole blood, as isolated PBMCs, or as DNA extracted from either sample type. With respect to this clone: Its cognate antigen has yet to be identified. Base qualities are not provided; no much larger clone lies one nucleotide away.

The clonotype was recovered from a woman between 50 and 59 years old with acute or convalescent COVID-19. The sample taken for sequencing was peripheral blood. This chain joins TRBV5-1 to TRBJ2-2; TRBD2 is perhaps the D gene, given 6 matching bases. The CDR3: CASQLGGAGELFF. Here is the DNA: TGCGCCAGCCAGCTGGGCGGGGCCGGGGAGCTGTTTTTT.